A single T cell receptor beta chain is shown here with its context. Its antigen is still unknown. Germline-derived CDR1 and CDR2 are MNHEY and SVGAGI. CDR3 size: 15 residues. Primers for the PCR totalled 60 Vbeta and 13 Jbeta. This table comes from immunoSEQ multiplex PCR, and its TCRdb copy is limited to in-frame clones, with some not included. The table records about 120,000 clones, 77% of them present only once. The sample is drawn from a study of cytomegalovirus exposure and HLA in healthy donors. The study, taken as a whole, reports: TCR beta chain V- and J-gene trimming was linked, in a later analysis, to a missense variant in DCLRE1C.

Input material: PBMCs. This chain uses TRBV6-5 with TRBJ2-5; 8 bases align to TRBD2. The DNA end is more similar to TRBJ2-7, so the J call may be wrong. This receptor was obtained from a man aged 18 to 30 in good health and CMV-seropositive. The CDR3 bases are TGTGCCAGCAGTTACAGACTAGCGAGTAGCCACGAGCAGTACTTC. The encoded protein is CASSYRLASSHEQYF.